This TCR beta chain was recorded in a study of blood T cell repertoires in COVID-19. About the study: Each recovered donor of Cohort 3 presented with two negative PCRs, clearance, or symptom resolution. COVID-19 samples collected from the United States, Italy and Spain covered acute and convalescent phases. The analysed material was cDNA or gDNA that came from T cells, B-cell-depleted T cells, or PBMCs.

Assay: immunoSEQ multiplex PCR; the TCRdb copy retains only in-frame clones and omits some. The data hold over 110,000 clones, with about 80% observed a single time. Cohort allocation depended upon clinical history that participants reported. The CDR3 length is 14 residues. Germline lookup yields CDR1 MNHEY and CDR2 SMNVEV (reference sequence). Trimming removed 3 bases from V and 0 bases from J, with 8 bases in between. Sequencing was carried out using PBMCs or T cells enriched from blood (not recorded which). The TCR sequence derives from a man aged 45-60 years in a cohort exposed to, infected with or recovered from COVID-19 (not recorded which). This rearrangement joins TRBV27 to TRBJ1-1; no clear D. CDR3 region: CASSLYRMNTEAFF. DNA of the CDR3: TGTGCCAGCAGTTTGTACAGAATGAACACTGAAGCTTTCTTT.